A few counts support the clone carrying this TCR beta chain. The target antigen is unknown. Germline V gene sequence: CDR1 KGHDR, CDR2 SFDVKD. Trimming shortened V by 4 bases and J by 3 bases, and 22 bases separated the two germline ends. The CDR3 has 18 amino acids. The data were obtained in a study of identical twins. Unique molecular identifiers were present on the cDNA, and a universal primer site came from template switching. TCRdb called the 5' RACE reads again in MiXCR, with one record for every CDR3 protein. Of around 650,000 distinct CDR3 sequences in the sample, just over 7% are singletons; the top ten hold 1.6%. Study outcomes and limitations: While abundant cord blood beta clonotypes carried fewer insertions, memory repertoires showed no such pattern.

These sequences were also reported in another study, on yellow fever vaccine responses in identical twins. Per that study: As reported, the vaccine T cell response of twins seemed partly convergent and partly personalized.

The sequence came from a woman between 18 and 29 years old in good health. Sequenced: PBMCs. The rearrangement links TRBV24-1 to TRBJ2-3; D tentatively fits TRBD1 or TRBD2 (5 bases each). The CDR3 DNA reads as TGTGCCACCAGTGACCCCCTAAGGGACCGACGAGGGACAGATACGCAGTATTTT. Translation: CATSDPLRDRRGTDTQYF.